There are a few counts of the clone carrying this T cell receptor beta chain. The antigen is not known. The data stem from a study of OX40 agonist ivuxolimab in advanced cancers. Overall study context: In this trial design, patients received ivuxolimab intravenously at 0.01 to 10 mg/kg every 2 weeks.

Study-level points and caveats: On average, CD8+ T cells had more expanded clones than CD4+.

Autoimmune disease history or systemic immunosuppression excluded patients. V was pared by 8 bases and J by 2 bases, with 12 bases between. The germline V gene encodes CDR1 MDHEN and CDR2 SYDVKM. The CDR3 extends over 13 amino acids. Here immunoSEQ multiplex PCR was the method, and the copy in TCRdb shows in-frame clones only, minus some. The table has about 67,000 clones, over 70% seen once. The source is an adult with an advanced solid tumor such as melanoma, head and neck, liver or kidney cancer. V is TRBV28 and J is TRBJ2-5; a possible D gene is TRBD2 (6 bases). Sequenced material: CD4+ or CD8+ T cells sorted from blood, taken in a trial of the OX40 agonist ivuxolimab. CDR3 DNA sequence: TGTGCCAGCCTTAACGGGGGACAAGAGACCCAGTACTTC. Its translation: CASLNGGQETQYF. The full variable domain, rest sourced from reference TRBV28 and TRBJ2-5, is DVKVTQSSRYLVKRTGEKVFLECVQDMDHENMFWYRQDPGLGLRLIYFSYDVKMKEKGDIPEGYSVSREKKERFSLILESASTNQTSMYLCASLNGGQETQYFGPGTRLLVL.